This TCR beta chain was profiled in a study of T cells in localized non-small cell lung cancer. General observations from the study: Uninvolved adjacent lung had higher T cell clonality than tumor and all other tissues. Greater T cell density in blood accompanied longer overall survival. Heterogeneity cannot be ruled out, as sequencing used one tumor region only. Across samples, adjacent lung featured a median roughly 60 of the top 100 tumor clones.

V lost 3 bases to trimming and J lost 8 bases, with 22 bases between them. The V gene's germline CDR1 is GTSNPN and CDR2 SVGIG (reference sequence). The CDR3 totals 15 residues. Concerning this clone: Its cognate antigen is unknown.

Libraries were prepared by immunoSEQ multiplex PCR; TCRdb keeps only in-frame clonotypes and omits some of them. The table shows roughly 17,000 clones, with roughly four fifths occurring only once. The V gene is TRBV30, the J gene TRBJ1-2; weak D call: TRBD1 (6 bases). The clonotype originates from a female donor of 60 years or more with stage I lung adenocarcinoma. Sequenced material: peripheral blood, taken before any cancer treatment. CDR3 residues: CAWRVMDSPLRGYTF. CDR3 sequence (DNA): TGTGCCTGGAGGGTAATGGACAGTCCCCTACGAGGCTACACCTTC.